Shown below are 31 T cell receptor beta chains from a single sample sequenced in a study of naive and memory T cell subsets. The antigens of these receptors remain unknown. Study-wide points: Possibly reflecting memory cells re-expressing CD45RA, a few larger clonotypes occurred in naive repertoires, especially CD8.

An equimolar mix of two oligonucleotides served as the beta constant-region primer for TRBC1 and TRBC2. Ligated cDNA was amplified by four rounds of PCR with nested alpha and beta constant-region primers and SP2. TCRdb redid the calling of the UMI-ligation and nested PCR reads with MiXCR, one entry per CDR3 protein. Among about 90,000 distinct CDR3 sequences listed, about 11% were seen once. What was sequenced was naive CD4+ T cells from blood. These receptors were obtained from a human donor in good health.

This clonotype was recorded at least ten times. The rearrangement links TRBV18 to TRBJ2-1; D call uncertain. Per the germline V gene, CDR1 is KGHSH and CDR2 is LQKENI. Deletions cut 3 bases from V and 12 bases from J, with 12 bases between. The CDR3 is made up of 12 amino acids. CDR3 in amino acids: CASSPGPPTQFF. The CDR3 DNA is TGTGCCAGCTCACCCGGACCCCCAACGCAGTTCTTC.

The chain combines TRBV25-1 with TRBJ2-1; D uncertain. CDR1 is MGHDK, CDR2 SYGVNS, per germline. V shed 6 bases and J shed 1 base, with 7 bases lying between them. This CDR3 is built from 13 residues. The CDR3 DNA follows: TGTGCCAGCAGGGGGATATCCTACAATGAGCAGTTCTTC. It translates to CASRGISYNEQFF. The variable domain in full, with the rest retrieved from reference TRBV25-1 and TRBJ2-1, is EADIYQTPRYLVIGTGKKITLECSQTMGHDKMYWYQQDPGMELHLIHYSYGVNSTEKGDLSSESTVSRIRTEHFPLTLESARPSHTSQYLCASRGISYNEQFFGPGTRLTVL.

There are a few counts of this clonotype. The chain links TRBV19 to TRBJ1-2, with D unclear. There are 14 residues in the CDR3. Per the germline V gene, CDR1 is LNHDA and CDR2 is SQIVND (reference sequence). Trimming cost V 9 bases and J 4 bases, with 18 bases left between them. The CDR3 here is CASLPLGHPYGYTF. The CDR3, as DNA: TGTGCCAGCCTCCCCCTCGGGCACCCCTATGGCTACACCTTC. Variable domain in full (rest from reference TRBV19 and TRBJ1-2): DGGITQSPKYLFRKEGQNVTLSCEQNLNHDAMYWYRQDPGQGLRLIYYSQIVNDFQKGDIAEGYSVSREKKESFPLTVTSAQKNPTAFYLCASLPLGHPYGYTFGSGTRLTVV.

This clonotype appeared many times. The chain links TRBV4-1 to TRBJ2-5; D gene uncertain. Per germline, CDR1 MGHRA and CDR2 YSYEKL. The CDR3 covers 16 residues. V lost 1 base and J 5 bases, leaving 17 bases between the germline ends. CDR3 DNA: TGCGCCAGCAGCCAAGTCTTAAGGGATTCCCGGGAGACCCAGTACTTC. Translating gives CASSQVLRDSRETQYF.

This clonotype was observed many times. The V and J genes are TRBV24-1 and TRBJ1-2; no firm D call. CDR1 and CDR2 (germline): KGHDR, SFDVKD. The CDR3 consists of 14 residues. V was cut by 3 bases and J by 4 bases, with 11 bases left in between. CDR3 sequence: CATSDPGRVYGYTF. Written as DNA, the CDR3 is TGTGCCACCAGTGATCCGGGCCGCGTCTATGGCTACACCTTC.

There are many counts of this clonotype. The chain combines TRBV7-2 with TRBJ2-7, with D perhaps TRBD2 (6 bases). Germline CDR1 reads SGHTA; CDR2 reads FQGNSA. V lost 5 bases, J lost 4 bases, and 18 bases lay in between. There are 15 residues in the CDR3. CDR3 in amino acids: CASSPDRTAGYEQYF. The DNA for the CDR3 is TGTGCCAGCAGCCCTGACAGAACCGCGGGGTACGAGCAGTACTTC.

This chain uses TRBV7-9 with TRBJ2-1; 9 nucleotides align to TRBD1. V lost 5 bases, J lost 0 bases, and 14 bases stayed unmatched. CDR1 and CDR2 (germline): SEHNR, FQNEAQ (reference sequence). The length of the CDR3 is 19 residues. Here the CDR3 DNA reads TGTGCCAGCAGCATTAAGGGACAGGGCGCGACCAGCTCCTACAATGAGCAGTTCTTC. This encodes CASSIKGQGATSSYNEQFF.

This chain links TRBV27 with TRBJ2-3; D uncertain. The CDR3 contains 14 residues. Germline CDR1 and CDR2: MNHEY and SMNVEV (reference sequence). V lost 6 bases and J lost 3, with 13 bases in between. The CDR3 spells CASSRARPTDTQYF. The CDR3, as DNA: TGTGCCAGCAGCCGCGCGAGACCGACAGATACGCAGTATTTT.

This clonotype appeared many times. The J gene is TRBJ2-2, the V gene TRBV6-1; TRBD1 or TRBD2 may be the D gene (7 bases each). V was shortened by 7 bases and J by 0 bases, with 18 bases between the two germline ends. The CDR3 loop spans 17 amino acids. Germline V gene data show CDR1 as MNHNS and CDR2 as SASEGT. The CDR3 reads CASKGGKGASNTGELFF. The CDR3 region has the DNA TGTGCCAGCAAGGGGGGGAAGGGGGCCTCGAACACCGGGGAGCTGTTTTTT.

This clonotype was recorded at least ten times. This chain connects TRBV28 to TRBJ2-5, with a possible D match to TRBD2 (6 bases). The V gene's germline CDR1 is MDHEN and CDR2 SYDVKM. V was cut by 6 bases and J by 7 bases, with 12 bases left in between. The CDR3 has 12 residues. The CDR3 here is CASRLGGGTQYF. CDR3 nucleotides: TGTGCCAGCAGACTGGGAGGTGGGACCCAGTACTTC.

This clonotype was recorded at least ten times. This chain connects TRBV18 to TRBJ1-5; 9 bases map to TRBD1. V was pared by 2 bases and J by 4 bases, with 9 bases of the junction left unmatched. Germline V gene lookup returns CDR1 KGHSH and CDR2 LQKENI. The CDR3 totals 17 residues. CDR3 sequence (DNA): TGTGCCAGCTCACCAACCCCGGGACAGGGTAGAAATCAGCCCCAGCATTTT. It codes for CASSPTPGQGRNQPQHF.

This clonotype was seen a few times. This chain joins TRBV4-3 and TRBJ1-2; 7 positions agree with TRBD1. V trimming: 4 bases; J trimming: 8 bases; junction bases outside the gene matches: 16. CDR3 length: 16 amino acids. Germline V lookup: CDR1 LGHNA, CDR2 YSLEER. The CDR3 here is CASSLANAGQNRGYTF. The CDR3 region has the DNA TGCGCCAGCAGCCTAGCAAACGCGGGACAGAATCGCGGCTACACCTTC.

This clonotype was observed a few times. The chain links TRBV12-3 or TRBV12-4 to TRBJ1-5; unclear D gene. The CDR3 is made up of 14 amino acids. V was shortened by 5 bases and J by 4 bases, with 12 bases between the two germline ends. The CDR3 region has the DNA TGTGCCAGCAGTACCCGGGTCTTAAATCAGCCCCAGCATTTT. This translates into CASSTRVLNQPQHF.

This clonotype occurred many times. This rearrangement joins TRBV6-5 to TRBJ1-1; maybe TRBD1 (6 bases). This CDR3 is 16 amino acids long. V was shortened by 2 bases and J by 2 bases, with 15 bases between the two germline ends. Germline V lookup: CDR1 MNHEY, CDR2 SVGAGI. The CDR3 DNA reads TGTGCCAGCAGTTACCTGGGGGGGCCCCCCAACACTGAAGCTTTCTTT. This sequence encodes CASSYLGGPPNTEAFF.

This clonotype was counted between two and nine times. This sequence joins TRBV3-1 and TRBJ1-2, with no clear D. Germline-derived CDR1 and CDR2 are LGHDT and YNNKEL (reference sequence). This CDR3 is 12 amino acids long. V was trimmed by 1 base and J by 8 bases, leaving 8 bases between them. For the CDR3, the DNA is TGTGCCAGCAGCCAAGTCCATTACGGCTACACCTTC. Translated, it gives CASSQVHYGYTF.

This clonotype was observed a handful of times. CDR3 sequence: CASSSPLGGAFGYTF. The CDR3 nucleotides are TGTGCCAGCAGTTCCCCCCTGGGGGGGGCGTTTGGCTACACCTTC. V and J are TRBV6-2 or TRBV6-3 and TRBJ1-2, with TRBD1 as a possible D gene (6 bases). Trimming shortened V by 4 bases and J by 7 bases, and 19 bases separated the two germline ends. The CDR3 has 15 residues. Germline V gene lookup returns CDR1 MNHEY and CDR2 SVGEGT.

The table lists this clonotype with a few counts. The J gene is TRBJ2-1, the V gene TRBV19; no firm D call. The CDR3 is 16 residues long. From germline, CDR1 is LNHDA and CDR2 SQIVND (reference sequence). V lost 5 bases, J lost 0 bases, and 14 bases lay in between. The CDR3 protein is CASSSINSNSYNEQFF. Written as DNA, the CDR3 is TGTGCCAGTAGTTCCATCAACAGTAACTCCTACAATGAGCAGTTCTTC.

The chain employs TRBV28 and TRBJ2-7; D is ambiguous. Looked up from germline, CDR1 is MDHEN and CDR2 is SYDVKM. V was cut by 5 bases and J by 12 bases, with 20 bases left in between. The CDR3 spans 13 residues. In DNA form, the CDR3 reads TGTGCCAGCAGTCCGACGACCCAATGGGGTCGGTACTTC. It codes for CASSPTTQWGRYF.

This clonotype was seen repeatedly, ten times or more. V gene TRBV6-1 combines with J gene TRBJ2-1; 9 nucleotides line up with TRBD1. The V and J ends lost 4 bases and 6 bases, in that order; junction bases with no gene match: 1. The CDR3 has 13 residues. Germline CDR1 and CDR2: MNHNS and SASEGT. CDR3 residues: CASSGDRVNEQFF. CDR3 in DNA: TGTGCCAGCAGTGGGGACAGGGTCAATGAGCAGTTCTTC.

The CDR3 DNA reads TGCAGTGCTACCCAGGGGTACGAGCAGTACTTC. Translation gives CSATQGYEQYF. The genes are TRBV20-1 and TRBJ2-7; weak D call: TRBD1 (6 bases). Germline lookup yields CDR1 DFQATT and CDR2 SNEGSKA (reference sequence). V lost 4 bases to trimming and J lost 4 bases, with 8 bases between them. This CDR3 has 11 residues.

This clonotype appeared many times. The genes are TRBV12-3 or TRBV12-4 and TRBJ2-1, with D possibly matching TRBD2 (6 bases). This CDR3 spans 15 amino acids. Trimming stripped 3 bases from V and 9 bases from J, with 18 bases between. The CDR3 DNA sequence: TGTGCCAGCAGTTTTTTCGGAGGACTAACGCCTGAGCAGTTCTTC. Protein: CASSFFGGLTPEQFF.

V is TRBV6-2 or TRBV6-3 and J is TRBJ2-1; TRBD1 agrees at 8 bases. Germline CDR1 reads MNHEY; CDR2 reads SVGEGT. Trimming cost V 7 bases and J 7 bases; bases outside gene matches: 9. CDR3 length: 14 amino acids. CDR3 DNA sequence: TGTGCCAGCAAAAGACAGGGGTACTATAATGAGCAGTTCTTC. Translation gives CASKRQGYYNEQFF.

The table lists this clonotype with a count of one. V usage is TRBV7-3 and J usage is TRBJ2-2; TRBD2 is a possible D gene (7 bases). V was clipped by 5 bases and J by 6 bases, with 25 bases between them. Germline V CDR1 and CDR2: SGHTA, FQGTGA. The CDR3 sequence is 18 residues long. The CDR3 bases are TGTGCCAGCAGCCCTAGGCTGGGGGGGCCGGTAGGAGCCGGGGAGCTGTTTTTT. It yields the protein CASSPRLGGPVGAGELFF.

This clonotype has a count of ten or more. The chain employs TRBV25-1 and TRBJ2-7; D unclear. This CDR3 comprises 13 residues. Germline CDR1 is MGHDK and CDR2 is SYGVNS. V shed 5 bases and J shed 1 base, with 9 bases lying between them. CDR3 in DNA: TGTGCCAGCAGTTGGGGTGGGTCCTACGAGCAGTACTTC. Its translation: CASSWGGSYEQYF.

This clonotype was recorded a few times. The chain has TRBV27 and TRBJ2-3, with D perhaps matching TRBD2 (6 bases). Germline CDR1 MNHEY, CDR2 SMNVEV (reference sequence). The length of the CDR3 is 15 residues. The V end was cut by 5 bases, the J end by 4 bases, with 16 bases between. CDR3 sequence: CASSRRESLADTQYF. The CDR3 bases are TGTGCCAGCAGTCGCCGGGAGTCGTTAGCAGATACGCAGTATTTT.

This clonotype was seen only a few times. The chain couples TRBV28 to TRBJ2-7; 10 bases are shared with TRBD2. Trimming at V came to 5 bases and at J to 1 base, leaving 5 bases not matched to a gene. The CDR3 loop spans 15 amino acids. The germline V gene has CDR1 MDHEN and CDR2 SYDVKM. Written as DNA, the CDR3 is TGTGCCAGCAGTCCACAACTAGCGGGGTCCTACGAGCAGTACTTC. This gives the protein CASSPQLAGSYEQYF.

This clonotype was counted many times. This chain joins TRBV7-9 and TRBJ2-7; D ambiguous. Trimming took 8 bases from V and 2 from J, leaving 13 bases between them. The length of the CDR3 is 13 residues. Germline values: CDR1 SEHNR, CDR2 FQNEAQ (reference sequence). CDR3 loop: CASLQASPYEQYF. The CDR3 DNA follows: TGTGCCAGCTTGCAGGCGAGTCCCTACGAGCAGTACTTC.

The chain has TRBV29-1 and TRBJ1-2; D ambiguous. The CDR3 is 8 amino acids. Germline loops: CDR1 SQVTM, CDR2 ANQGSEA. V lost 4 bases to trimming and J lost 7 bases, with 1 base between them. The CDR3 DNA is TGCAGCGTTGGTGGCTACACCTTC. This translates into CSVGGYTF.

There are many counts of this clonotype. The chain carries TRBV30 and TRBJ1-5, with D possibly matching TRBD1 (6 bases). This CDR3 has 16 residues. V was clipped by 2 bases and J by 3 bases, with 17 bases between them. CDR1 and CDR2 from the germline V gene are GTSNPN and SVGIG (reference sequence). CDR3 sequence (DNA): TGTGCCTGGAGTAAGTCACTGACAGGCCACAATCAGCCCCAGCATTTT. Translating gives CAWSKSLTGHNQPQHF.

The chain is built from TRBV5-4 and TRBJ2-1; D is ambiguous. CDR1 SGHNT and CDR2 YYREEE come from the germline V gene (reference sequence). V gave up 3 bases and J gave up 4 bases, with 17 bases separating them. The CDR3 spans 16 residues. The CDR3 region is CASSWAETRPYNEQFF. In DNA, the CDR3 is TGTGCCAGCAGCTGGGCAGAGACGCGACCTTACAATGAGCAGTTCTTC.

This clonotype was seen only a few times. This sequence joins TRBV7-9 and TRBJ1-3; no firm D call. The germline V gene encodes CDR1 SEHNR and CDR2 FQNEAQ (reference sequence). There are 14 residues in the CDR3. Trimming took off 4 bases at V and 0 bases at J, with 7 bases between the two ends. DNA for the CDR3: TGTGCCAGCAGCTCGATGTTCTCTGGAAACACCATATATTTT. It yields the protein CASSSMFSGNTIYF. The entire variable domain, with the rest obtained from reference TRBV7-9 and TRBJ1-3, is as follows: DTGVSQNPRHKITKRGQNVTFRCDPISEHNRLYWYRQTLGQGPEFLTYFQNEAQLEKSRLLSDRFSAERPKGSFSTLEIQRTEQGDSAMYLCASSSMFSGNTIYFGEGSWLTVV.